The 30 T cell receptor beta chains below all came from one sample that was sequenced in a study of Graves' ophthalmopathy and Graves' hyperthyroidism. The sequenced template was RNA, covering the TCR beta CDR3 region. Second-round multiplex PCR came after first-round RT-PCR with HTBI primers. TCRdb analysed the multiplex PCR reads with MiXCR anew, one entry per CDR3 protein. The data contain around 670,000 distinct CDR3 sequences, around 40% of them singletons. Input material: peripheral blood. These TCRs come from an adult man with Graves' ophthalmopathy.

The V call is TRBV29-1, the J call TRBJ1-1; maybe TRBD1 (5 bases). This CDR3 has 11 amino acids. Germline V CDR1 and CDR2: SQVTM, ANQGSEA. CDR3 residues: CSLGQGLEAFF. The CDR3 DNA sequence: TGCAGTTTGGGCCAGGGCCTCGAAGCTTTCTTT.

The sample holds one count of this clonotype. The chain has TRBV12-3 or TRBV12-4 and TRBJ1-5; D is unresolved. The V end lost 4 bases, the J end lost 1 base, and 14 bases lay between the germline ends. This CDR3 comprises 16 residues. The CDR3 region is CASSYGPTSSNQPQHF. CDR3 in DNA: TGTGCCAGCAGTTACGGACCGACGTCGAGCAATCAGCCCCAGCATTTT.

This clonotype was seen just once. This CDR3 fails to terminate in the conserved phenylalanine or tryptophan, so it likely reflects a read error. The V call is TRBV30, the J call TRBJ1-1, with unresolved D. V shed 3 bases and J shed 1 base, with 9 bases lying between them. Germline assignment: CDR1 GTSNPN and CDR2 SVGIG (reference sequence). This CDR3 is 13 amino acids long. CDR3 protein: CAWRDRTNTEAFL. The CDR3 bases are TGTGCCTGGAGGGATAGAACGAACACTGAAGCTTTCCTT.

The rearrangement links TRBV11-2 to TRBJ2-6; D remains unclear. CDR1 is SGHAT and CDR2 is FQNNGV in the germline V gene. CDR3 length: 15 amino acids. V was clipped by 10 bases and J by 0 bases, with 13 bases between them. The CDR3 region is CATIQLSSGANVLTF. DNA of the CDR3: TGTGCCACAATACAGCTTTCCTCTGGGGCCAACGTCCTGACTTTC.

The rearrangement joins TRBV7-9 to TRBJ1-1, with 8 positions matching TRBD1. Unmatched junction bases numbered 3, after V lost 1 base and J lost 11 bases. The length of the CDR3 is 12 residues. Per germline, CDR1 SEHNR and CDR2 FQNEAQ (reference sequence). CDR3 bases: TGTGCCAGCAGCTTAGGCAGGGACAGGGCTTTCTTT. This translates into CASSLGRDRAFF.

The genes are TRBV14 and TRBJ1-5; D is possibly TRBD1 (6 bases). This CDR3 spans 16 amino acids. Germline values: CDR1 SGHDN, CDR2 FVKESK. Trimming cost V 0 bases and J 7 bases, with 16 bases left between them. CDR3 region: CASSQDGGGTRQPQHF. The CDR3 nucleotides are TGTGCCAGCAGCCAAGATGGGGGGGGCACCAGGCAGCCCCAGCATTTT. Using reference TRBV14 and TRBJ1-5 for the parts outside the CDR3, the full variable domain is EAGVTQFPSHSVIEKGQTVTLRCDPISGHDNLYWYRRVMGKEIKFLLHFVKESKQDESGMPNNRFLAERTGGTYSTLKVQPAELEDSGVYFCASSQDGGGTRQPQHFGDGTRLSIL.

This chain connects TRBV10-3 to TRBJ2-2; 7 bases are a match to TRBD1. Germline V gives CDR1 ENHRY, CDR2 SYGVKD. This CDR3 contains 12 residues. The CDR3 loop is CDPGQATGELFF. The CDR3 DNA sequence: TGTGACCCCGGACAGGCCACCGGGGAGCTGTTTTTT.

The chain has TRBV27 and TRBJ2-7, with D unresolved. V lost 4 bases and J 3 bases, leaving 13 bases between the germline ends. This CDR3 region has 14 residues. Germline assignment: CDR1 MNHEY and CDR2 SMNVEV (reference sequence). The CDR3 protein is CASSSPVQNYEQYF. CDR3 in DNA: TGTGCCAGCAGTTCCCCGGTACAGAACTACGAGCAGTACTTC.

This clonotype showed up just a few times. The chain recombines TRBV12-3 or TRBV12-4 with TRBJ1-2; 8 bases line up with TRBD1. The CDR3 runs to 14 residues. Trimming took 4 bases from V and 5 from J; bases not matched to a gene: 6. The CDR3 region is CASSWTGPPYGYTF. The CDR3 region has the DNA TGTGCCAGCAGTTGGACAGGGCCTCCTTATGGCTACACCTTC.

This chain connects TRBV2 to TRBJ1-3; a weak D match, TRBD1 (6 bases). CDR3 size: 13 residues. CDR1 is SNHLY and CDR2 is FYNNEI in the germline V gene. Trimming took 8 bases from V and 5 from J, leaving 13 bases between them. The DNA for the CDR3 is TGTGCCAGCCCAGATCAGGGGCGAAACACCATATATTTT. It is translated as CASPDQGRNTIYF. Looking up the rest from reference TRBV2 and TRBJ1-3 gives the full variable domain: EPEVTQTPSHQVTQMGQEVILRCVPISNHLYFYWYRQILGQKVEFLVSFYNNEISEKSEIFDDQFSVERPDGSNFTLKIRSTKLEDSAMYFCASPDQGRNTIYFGEGSWLTVV.

With respect to this clonotype: At one end the junction does not follow the germline gene, possibly because of a read error. The genes are TRBV24-1 and TRBJ2-5, with D possibly being TRBD1 (5 bases). The V gene's germline CDR1 is KGHDR and CDR2 SFDVKD. The CDR3 runs to 16 residues. The CDR3 bases are TGTGCCAGCAGTTTGTTAGGGGTTCTCCCCCAAGAGACCCAGTACTTC. It specifies CASSLLGVLPQETQYF.

The chain employs TRBV7-9 and TRBJ1-2; 7 bases are shared with TRBD1. Trimming at V came to 3 bases and at J to 4 bases, leaving 5 bases not matched to a gene. Germline lookup yields CDR1 SEHNR and CDR2 FQNEAQ (reference sequence). This CDR3 region has 14 residues. The CDR3 region has the DNA TGTGCCAGCAGCTTGACCCCAGGGGGCTATGGCTACACCTTC. Translating it yields CASSLTPGGYGYTF.

A word on this clonotype: Being one base from a much bigger clone, this may be a read error. The chain joins TRBV11-2 to TRBJ2-7, with 9 bases matching TRBD2. Per the germline V gene, CDR1 is SGHAT and CDR2 is FQNNGV. CDR3 length equals 16 residues. The V gene end was trimmed by 5 bases and the J gene end by 0 bases; junction bases not matched to a gene: 8. In DNA, the CDR3 is TGTGCCAGCAGCCCTAGCGGGATTGGGCTCTCCTACGAGCAGTACTTC. Its protein is CASSPSGIGLSYEQYF.

Many counts were recorded for this clonotype. This rearrangement joins TRBV11-2 to TRBJ2-2; no clear D gene. The length of the CDR3 is 14 residues. Deletions cut 5 bases from V and 1 base from J, with 8 bases between. Per germline, CDR1 SGHAT and CDR2 FQNNGV. CDR3 sequence (DNA): TGTGCCAGCAGCCCTGTGAGGAACACCGGGGAGCTGTTTTTT. Encoded protein: CASSPVRNTGELFF. Supplemented by reference TRBV11-2 and TRBJ2-2, the full variable domain reads EAGVAQSPRYKIIEKRQSVAFWCNPISGHATLYWYQQILGQGPKLLIQFQNNGVVDDSQLPKDRFSAERLKGVDSTLKIQPAKLEDSAVYLCASSPVRNTGELFFGEGSRLTVL.

This sequence joins TRBV7-3 and TRBJ2-5; the D is unclear. The J call may be wrong; the DNA end is better matched by TRBJ2-1. CDR1 SGHTA and CDR2 FQGTGA come from the germline V gene. This CDR3 spans 14 amino acids. The CDR3 sequence is CASSLSPGLGEQFF. CDR3 DNA sequence: TGTGCCAGCAGCTTATCCCCGGGTTTAGGTGAGCAGTTCTTC.

The V call is TRBV7-9, the J call TRBJ2-7; 9 nucleotides match TRBD1. Germline CDR1 reads SEHNR; CDR2 reads FQNEAQ (reference sequence). Trimming cost V 6 bases and J 5 bases; bases outside gene matches: 14. The CDR3 spans 16 residues. The CDR3 DNA reads TGTGCCAGCAGGGGTTACCGGGACAGGGTTGCCCACGAGCAGTACTTC. Its translation: CASRGYRDRVAHEQYF. The full variable domain, rest sourced from reference TRBV7-9 and TRBJ2-7, is DTGVSQNPRHKITKRGQNVTFRCDPISEHNRLYWYRQTLGQGPEFLTYFQNEAQLEKSRLLSDRFSAERPKGSFSTLEIQRTEQGDSAMYLCASRGYRDRVAHEQYFGPGTRLTVT.

V gene TRBV7-2 combines with J gene TRBJ1-4; weak D call: TRBD1 (5 bases). V lost 5 bases and J lost 0, with 10 bases in between. The CDR3 loop spans 15 amino acids. CDR1 and CDR2 from the germline V gene are SGHTA and FQGNSA. The CDR3 DNA sequence: TGTGCCAGCAGCGCCACAGGAACAACTAATGAAAAACTGTTTTTT. Translating it yields CASSATGTTNEKLFF.

The chain employs TRBV15 and TRBJ2-7; TRBD1 aligns across 8 bases. This CDR3 is 10 amino acids long. Germline V gene lookup returns CDR1 LNHNV and CDR2 YYDKDF (reference sequence). CDR3 amino acids: CATSGENRGV. In DNA, the CDR3 is TGTGCCACCAGCGGAGAGAACAGGGGGGTA.

This clonotype was recorded a few times. The gene calls are TRBV19 and TRBJ1-5; D not resolved. This CDR3 is 14 amino acids long. V gave up 3 bases and J gave up 3 bases, with 9 bases separating them. The germline V gene has CDR1 LNHDA and CDR2 SQIVND (reference sequence). The CDR3 bases are TGTGCCAGTAGTATCGTCAGCTACAATCAGCCCCAGCATTTT. Its protein product is CASSIVSYNQPQHF.

The chain combines TRBV7-2 with TRBJ1-4; 9 bases fit TRBD1. Germline-derived CDR1 and CDR2 are SGHTA and FQGNSA. The CDR3 consists of 14 residues. V was clipped by 2 bases and J by 10 bases; unmatched bases: 5. CDR3 sequence (DNA): TGTGCCAGCAGCTTAAGGGGACAGGGCCGAAAACTGTTTTTT. Translating gives CASSLRGQGRKLFF.

The sample holds a few counts of this clonotype. This chain links TRBV12-3 or TRBV12-4 with TRBJ1-5, with D tentatively TRBD1 (5 bases). The CDR3 covers 14 residues. V was pared by 4 bases and J by 9 bases, with 16 bases between. The CDR3 spells CASSSGRGSGPQHF. The CDR3 bases are TGTGCCAGCAGTTCCGGACGGGGCAGTGGGCCCCAGCATTTT.

Concerning this clonotype itself: A single base separates this from a much larger clone, so it may be a read error. This is likely a read error, given that the CDR3 carries no conserved phenylalanine or tryptophan at its end. V gene TRBV29-1 combines with J gene TRBJ1-2, with D possibly being TRBD1 (5 bases). The germline gives CDR1 SQVTM, CDR2 ANQGSEA. The CDR3 totals 15 residues. The V and J ends lost 2 bases and 8 bases respectively, with 21 bases between them. CDR3 in amino acids: CSVEMARRQGSGYTS. The CDR3 DNA follows: TGCAGCGTTGAAATGGCCCGACGGCAGGGTAGCGGCTACACCTCC.

About this clonotype itself: A read error may explain this, as a much larger clone is one base away. Likely a read error: the CDR3 ends without its conserved phenylalanine or tryptophan. The rearrangement uses TRBV7-3 and TRBJ1-5; D ambiguous. The CDR3 covers 13 residues. V lost 2 bases to trimming and J lost 6 bases, with 8 bases between them. Per the germline V gene, CDR1 is SGHTA and CDR2 is FQGTGA. The CDR3 sequence: CASSLVQGQPQHC. The CDR3 nucleotides are TGTGCCAGCAGCTTAGTGCAAGGTCAGCCCCAGCATTGT.

This clonotype was seen at least ten times. This chain uses TRBV2 with TRBJ1-4; 7 bases line up with TRBD1. The V and J ends lost 6 bases and 3 bases, in that order; junction bases with no gene match: 4. In germline, CDR1 is SNHLY, CDR2 FYNNEI. CDR3 length: 14 amino acids. The DNA of the CDR3 is TGTGCCAGCAGAACGGGACAGTCTAATGAAAAACTGTTTTTT. Residues: CASRTGQSNEKLFF.

The gene calls are TRBV29-1 and TRBJ1-1; 10 bases agree with TRBD1. The ends lost 4 bases at V and 6 bases at J; junction bases unmatched: 8. Per the germline V gene, CDR1 is SQVTM and CDR2 is ANQGSEA. The CDR3 totals 14 residues. The chain's CDR3 is CSVGVSGTGAEAFF. CDR3 DNA: TGCAGCGTTGGTGTATCCGGGACAGGGGCTGAAGCTTTCTTT.

This clonotype was seen a handful of times. The chain carries TRBV24-1 and TRBJ2-5; possible D gene TRBD2, 5 bases. V lost 11 bases and J lost 5, with 17 bases in between. Per germline, CDR1 KGHDR and CDR2 SFDVKD. This CDR3 spans 13 amino acids. The CDR3 spells CASRLMTGETQYF. CDR3 nucleotide sequence: TGTGCCAGCAGACTAATGACTGGGGAGACCCAGTACTTC.

The chain joins TRBV9 to TRBJ1-4; 7 bases map to TRBD1. The germline V gene has CDR1 SGDLS and CDR2 YYNGEE. V lost 3 bases and J lost 5; bases outside the gene matches: 7. This CDR3 spans 15 amino acids. Written as DNA, the CDR3 is TGTGCCAGCAGCGGACGGACAGGTCCGAATGAAAAACTGTTTTTT. Amino acids: CASSGRTGPNEKLFF. Full variable domain (missing parts from reference TRBV9 and TRBJ1-4): DSGVTQTPKHLITATGQRVTLRCSPRSGDLSVYWYQQSLDQGLQFLIQYYNGEERAKGNILERFSAQQFPDLHSELNLSSLELGDSALYFCASSGRTGPNEKLFFGSGTQLSVL.

Ten or more counts support this clonotype. The CDR3 coding sequence is TGTGCCACCAGCAGCGACGTGTTCCCTGGAAACACCATATATTTT. Translated, it gives CATSSDVFPGNTIYF. The chain combines TRBV15 with TRBJ1-3; D not resolved. This CDR3 spans 15 amino acids. Germline CDR1 and CDR2: LNHNV and YYDKDF (reference sequence). The V gene lost 3 bases and the J gene lost 2 bases, with 11 bases spanning the gap. Drawing the rest from reference TRBV15 and TRBJ1-3, the complete variable domain is DAMVIQNPRYQVTQFGKPVTLSCSQTLNHNVMYWYQQKSSQAPKLLFHYYDKDFNNEADTPDNFQSRRPNTSFCFLDIRSPGLGDTAMYLCATSSDVFPGNTIYFGEGSWLTVV.

This clonotype was observed a handful of times. The chain has TRBV2 and TRBJ1-4; possibly TRBD1 for D (6 bases). Trimming left V 2 bases short and J 7 bases short, with 14 bases between. The CDR3 has 15 amino acids. Germline lookup yields CDR1 SNHLY and CDR2 FYNNEI. CDR3 residues: CASSENRVESEKLFF. The CDR3 bases are TGTGCCAGCAGTGAAAACAGGGTGGAAAGTGAAAAACTGTTTTTT.

This chain connects TRBV20-1 to TRBJ1-3; D call uncertain. This CDR3 spans 15 amino acids. Germline CDR1 DFQATT, CDR2 SNEGSKA (reference sequence). V was cut by 3 bases and J by 0 bases, with 12 bases left in between. This chain's CDR3 is CSASRGLSSGNTIYF. The CDR3 DNA is TGCAGTGCTAGTCGAGGCCTCAGCTCTGGAAACACCATATATTTT.